The clone carrying this T cell receptor (beta chain) was seen ten or more times. Its antigen is undetermined. The junction departs from the called germline gene at one end, perhaps through a read error. These data are taken from a study of regulatory T cells in long-lasting Graves disease. Study findings and constraints: Peripheral blood was the sole material, not thyroid tissue.

CDR3-region Arm-PCR and iRepertoire HTBI primers produced the TCR beta libraries. TCRdb itself ran the multiplex PCR reads through MiXCR, one entry per CDR3 protein. This sample has almost 450,000 distinct CDR3 sequences, with approximately 16% found just once. The time point: newly diagnosed GD, antithyroid drugs for less than 3 months. RNA isolated from PBMCs was used to make the TCR library. The same sample was also used in a study of T cells in Graves' hyperthyroidism and ophthalmopathy. As that report states: The HTBI primer set drove a first-round RT-PCR of the TCR CDR3.

The source is a woman aged 30 to 39 with Graves disease. This specimen was peripheral blood mononuclear cells (PBMCs), taken at new diagnosis, from a patient treated with antithyroid drugs.

CDR3 nucleotide sequence: TGTGCCAGCAGCCCCCTAGCGGGTGTCTACAATGAGCAGTTCTTC. Translated, it gives CASSPLAGVYNEQFF. This sequence joins TRBV5-1 and TRBJ2-1; 8 bases match TRBD2. Germline CDR1 is SGHRS and CDR2 is YFSETQ. The length of the CDR3 is 15 residues.